This entry is about one TCR beta chain. Its specificity is unknown. This sequence may be a read error, since a much larger clone differs from it by one base. It was with a sample-barcoded 5' primer and a J-beta primer mix that a second PCR of about 7 to 12 cycles was run. TCRdb passed the 5' RACE reads through MiXCR, listing each CDR3 protein once. The table records 920,000 or so distinct CDR3 sequences, more than 35% of them present only once. The germline CDR1 and CDR2 sequences are MDHEN and SYDVKM. This CDR3 contains 13 residues. V was pared by 6 bases and J by 6 bases, with 12 bases between. The data originate from a study of blood T cells in healthy people across ages. Whole-study findings and limits: Any changes in expanded clonotypes were possibly confounded, as donor CMV status remained unknown. Naive T cell percentage showed a strong correlation with TCR beta diversity. Naive CD4+ cells and diversity were both higher in long-lived donors than in aged donors.

This clonotype was sampled from a woman aged 55-70 years in good health. Sequencing used blood. The chain carries TRBV28 and TRBJ2-1; D is possibly TRBD2 (5 bases). The CDR3 sequence: CASSRWTSNEQFF. The CDR3 DNA is TGTGCCAGCAGCCGCTGGACTTCCAATGAGCAGTTCTTC. Combining the CDR3 with reference TRBV28 and TRBJ2-1 gives the whole variable domain DVKVTQSSRYLVKRTGEKVFLECVQDMDHENMFWYRQDPGLGLRLIYFSYDVKMKEKGDIPEGYSVSREKKERFSLILESASTNQTSMYLCASSRWTSNEQFFGPGTRLTVL.